These 8 T cell receptor beta chains were sequenced from one sample in a study of cytomegalovirus exposure and HLA in healthy donors. The PCR ran on 60 Vbeta and 13 Jbeta primers. TCRdb keeps only in-frame clones here, not all; method: immunoSEQ multiplex PCR. This sample has 180,000 or so clones, with 82% found just once. Sequencing used PBMCs. All receptors derive from a male donor in good health and CMV-seronegative.

This chain joins TRBV5-1 and TRBJ2-7, with TRBD1 matching 8 bases. The CDR3 extends over 14 amino acids. Germline CDR1 and CDR2: SGHRS and YFSETQ. V shed 3 bases and J 6 bases; nucleotides not matched to a gene: 8. CDR3 bases: TGCGCCAGCAGCTCGACAGGGGAGGTGCGCGAGCAGTACTTC. Translated, it gives CASSSTGEVREQYF.

The V and J genes are TRBV4-2 and TRBJ2-5, with 12 positions matching TRBD2. The germline V gene has CDR1 LGHNA and CDR2 YNFKEQ. Trimming at V came to 0 bases and at J to 5 bases, leaving 13 bases not matched to a gene. This CDR3 contains 19 residues. CDR3 in amino acids: CASSQDRLTSGRGWETQYF. The CDR3 bases are TGTGCCAGCAGCCAAGACCGGTTGACTAGCGGGAGAGGATGGGAGACCCAGTACTTC.

This chain uses TRBV27 with TRBJ2-1, with D maybe TRBD1 (6 bases). Germline lookup yields CDR1 MNHEY and CDR2 SMNVEV (reference sequence). This CDR3 has 14 amino acids. The ends were cut back, 3 bases at V and 9 bases at J, with 15 bases in the middle. In DNA, the CDR3 is TGTGCCAGCAGTTTCCGAATAGCACAGGGTGAGCAGTTCTTC. This sequence encodes CASSFRIAQGEQFF.

V usage is TRBV2 and J usage is TRBJ1-5; TRBD1 agrees at 9 bases. With 4 bases clipped from V and 0 bases from J, the junction kept 4 bases outside the gene matches. The length of the CDR3 is 16 residues. CDR1 and CDR2 (germline): SNHLY, FYNNEI. The CDR3 DNA follows: TGTGCCAGCAGTGCCGGGACAGGGCGTAGCAATCAGCCCCAGCATTTT. Amino acids: CASSAGTGRSNQPQHF.

The DNA for the CDR3 is TGTGCCAGCAGCGTACAAGAGACCCAGTACTTC. As protein: CASSVQETQYF. V and J are TRBV7-2 and TRBJ2-5; no definite D call. CDR3 length equals 11 residues. Germline V CDR1 and CDR2: SGHTA, FQGNSA. V was clipped by 5 bases and J by 2 bases, with 3 bases between them.

The V and J genes are TRBV29-1 and TRBJ2-2; the D gene is possibly TRBD1 (5 bases). CDR1 and CDR2 from the germline V gene are SQVTM and ANQGSEA. The V gene lost 3 bases and the J gene lost 0 bases, with 11 bases spanning the gap. The CDR3 is made up of 15 amino acids. CDR3 sequence: CSVETDPPNTGELFF. As DNA, the CDR3 is TGCAGCGTTGAGACAGATCCACCGAACACCGGGGAGCTGTTTTTT.

This clone showed up just a few times. The chain links TRBV6-6 to TRBJ1-2; the match to TRBD1 covers 7 bases. CDR1 and CDR2 (germline): MNHNY, SVGAGI (reference sequence). With 8 bases clipped from V and 8 bases from J, the junction kept 11 bases outside the gene matches. This CDR3 has 13 residues. This CDR3 is CASSQQGDTGYTF. CDR3 DNA: TGTGCCAGCTCCCAGCAGGGGGATACCGGCTACACCTTC.

V usage is TRBV29-1 and J usage is TRBJ2-7; TRBD2 matches at 8 bases. Germline assignment: CDR1 SQVTM and CDR2 ANQGSEA. The CDR3 covers 14 residues. V gave up 5 bases and J gave up 3 bases; unmatched junction bases: 9. The CDR3 sequence: CSVRPTAGVYEQYF. The CDR3 DNA reads TGCAGCGTTAGGCCGACAGCGGGAGTCTACGAGCAGTACTTC.